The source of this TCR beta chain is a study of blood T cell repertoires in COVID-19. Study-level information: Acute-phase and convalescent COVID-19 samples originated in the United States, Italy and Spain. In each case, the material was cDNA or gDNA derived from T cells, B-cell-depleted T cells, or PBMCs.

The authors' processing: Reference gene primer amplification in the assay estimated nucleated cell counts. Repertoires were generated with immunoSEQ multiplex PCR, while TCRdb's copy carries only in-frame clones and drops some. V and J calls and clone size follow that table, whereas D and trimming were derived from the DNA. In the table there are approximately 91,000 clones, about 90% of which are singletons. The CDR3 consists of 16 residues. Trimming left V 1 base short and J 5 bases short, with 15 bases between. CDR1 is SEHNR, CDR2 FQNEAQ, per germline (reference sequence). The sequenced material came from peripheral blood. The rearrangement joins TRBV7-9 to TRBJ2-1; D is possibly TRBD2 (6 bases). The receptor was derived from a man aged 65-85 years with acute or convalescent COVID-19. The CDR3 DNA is TGTGCCAGCAGCTTAGAAGGTGGGGGGAACAACAATGAGCAGTTCTTC. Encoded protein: CASSLEGGGNNNEQFF.